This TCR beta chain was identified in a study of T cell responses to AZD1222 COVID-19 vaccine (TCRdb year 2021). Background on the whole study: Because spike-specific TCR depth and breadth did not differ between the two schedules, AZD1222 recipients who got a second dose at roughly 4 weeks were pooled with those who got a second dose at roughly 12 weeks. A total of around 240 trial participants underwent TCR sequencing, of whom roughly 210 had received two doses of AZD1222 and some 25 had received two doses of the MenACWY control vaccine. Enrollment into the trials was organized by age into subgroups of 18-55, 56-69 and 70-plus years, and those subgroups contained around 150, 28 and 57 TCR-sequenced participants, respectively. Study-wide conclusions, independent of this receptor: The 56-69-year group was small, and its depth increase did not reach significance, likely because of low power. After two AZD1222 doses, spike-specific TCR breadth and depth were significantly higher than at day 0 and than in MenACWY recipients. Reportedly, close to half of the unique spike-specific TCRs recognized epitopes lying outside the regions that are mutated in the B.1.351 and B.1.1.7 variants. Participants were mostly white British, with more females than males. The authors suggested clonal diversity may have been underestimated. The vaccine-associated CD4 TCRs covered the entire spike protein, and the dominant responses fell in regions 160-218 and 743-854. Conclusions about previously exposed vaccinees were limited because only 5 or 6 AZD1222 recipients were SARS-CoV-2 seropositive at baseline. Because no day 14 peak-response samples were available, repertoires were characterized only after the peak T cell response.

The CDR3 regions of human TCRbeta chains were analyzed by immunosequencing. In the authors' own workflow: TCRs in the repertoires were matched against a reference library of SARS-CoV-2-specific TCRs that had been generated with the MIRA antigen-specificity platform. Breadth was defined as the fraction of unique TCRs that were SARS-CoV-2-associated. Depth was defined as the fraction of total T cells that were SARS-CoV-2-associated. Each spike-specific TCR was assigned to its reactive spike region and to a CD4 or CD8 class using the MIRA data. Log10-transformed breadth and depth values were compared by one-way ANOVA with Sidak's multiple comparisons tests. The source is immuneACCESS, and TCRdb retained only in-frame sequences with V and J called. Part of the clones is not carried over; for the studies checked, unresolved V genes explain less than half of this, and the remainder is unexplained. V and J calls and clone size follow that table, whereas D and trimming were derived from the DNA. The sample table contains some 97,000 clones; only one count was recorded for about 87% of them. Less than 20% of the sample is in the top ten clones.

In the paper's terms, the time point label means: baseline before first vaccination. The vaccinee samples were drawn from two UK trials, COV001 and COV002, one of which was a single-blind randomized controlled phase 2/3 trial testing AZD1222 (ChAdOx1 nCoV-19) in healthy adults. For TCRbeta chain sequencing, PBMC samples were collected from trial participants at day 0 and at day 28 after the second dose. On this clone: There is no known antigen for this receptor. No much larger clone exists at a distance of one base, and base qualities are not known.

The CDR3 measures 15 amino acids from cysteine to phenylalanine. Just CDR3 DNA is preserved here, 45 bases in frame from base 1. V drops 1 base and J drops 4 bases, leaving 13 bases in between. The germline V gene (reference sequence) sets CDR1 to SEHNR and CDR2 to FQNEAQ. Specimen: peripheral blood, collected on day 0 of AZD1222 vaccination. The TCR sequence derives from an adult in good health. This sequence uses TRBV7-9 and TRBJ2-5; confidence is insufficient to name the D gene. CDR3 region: CASSLEGGWGETQYF. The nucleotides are TGTGCCAGCAGCTTAGAGGGCGGTTGGGGAGAGACCCAGTACTTC.